A single sample is the source of the 9 T cell receptor beta chains below, sequenced in a study of OX40 agonist ivuxolimab in advanced cancers. The assay was immunoSEQ multiplex PCR, and TCRdb's table has in-frame clones only and misses some. The sample has about 11,000 clones, roughly nine tenths seen once. The sequencing here drew on CD4+ or CD8+ T cells sorted from blood, taken in a trial of the OX40 agonist ivuxolimab. The source of these receptors is an adult with an advanced solid tumor such as melanoma, head and neck, liver or kidney cancer.

The chain combines TRBV7-6 with TRBJ2-6; D uncertain. V dropped 1 base and J dropped 0 bases, with 4 bases sitting between them. CDR1 and CDR2 (germline): SGHVS, FNYEAQ. This CDR3 has 15 residues. The DNA for the CDR3 is TGTGCCAGCAGCTTAGGGAGCTCTGGGGCCAACGTCCTGACTTTC. Translating gives CASSLGSSGANVLTF.

In DNA, the CDR3 is TGCGCCAGCAGCTTGTATCCCGGGCAGACTGAAGCTTTCTTT. Translated, it gives CASSLYPGQTEAFF. The rearrangement uses TRBV5-1 and TRBJ1-1; D uncertain. The CDR3 contains 14 residues. Germline CDR1 is SGHRS and CDR2 is YFSETQ. V was trimmed by 1 base and J by 5 bases, leaving 12 bases between them.

The chain links TRBV6-1 to TRBJ1-6; 8 bases fit TRBD1. V lost 3 bases to trimming and J lost 7 bases; unmatched junction nucleotides: 8. CDR3 length: 16 residues. Germline lookup yields CDR1 MNHNS and CDR2 SASEGT. The CDR3 DNA is TGTGCCAGCAGTGAGCGAAGGACAGGGCCCAATTCACCCCTCCACTTT. This codes for CASSERRTGPNSPLHF.

The chain links TRBV2 to TRBJ1-6; perhaps TRBD1 as D (6 bases). The germline V and J ends were trimmed by 6 bases and 0 bases, with 9 bases remaining between them. The CDR3 consists of 15 residues. Germline-derived CDR1 and CDR2 are SNHLY and FYNNEI. The CDR3 region is CASRDSSSYNSPLHF. The CDR3 DNA reads as TGTGCCAGCAGGGACAGTAGCTCCTATAATTCACCCCTCCACTTT.

CDR3 protein: CASSLAGGLTGELFF. The CDR3 DNA is TGTGCCAGCAGTCTAGCGGGAGGGCTCACCGGGGAGCTGTTTTTT. The chain employs TRBV11-3 and TRBJ2-2, with TRBD2 identical over 12 bases. CDR1 is SGHNT, CDR2 YENEEA, per germline. V gave up 6 bases and J gave up 4 bases; unmatched junction bases: 3. CDR3 length: 15 residues.

V and J are TRBV7-6 and TRBJ1-1; no clear D gene. Trimming left V 1 base short and J 2 bases short, with 5 bases between. The CDR3 has 13 amino acids. CDR1 and CDR2 from the germline V gene are SGHVS and FNYEAQ. CDR3 region: CASSLEGNTEAFF. In DNA, the CDR3 is TGTGCCAGCAGCTTAGAGGGTAACACTGAAGCTTTCTTT.

This chain connects TRBV7-9 to TRBJ1-2; D gene unclear. CDR1 SEHNR and CDR2 FQNEAQ come from the germline V gene (reference sequence). The CDR3 covers 14 residues. The germline V and J ends were trimmed by 4 bases and 6 bases, with 15 bases remaining between them. DNA for the CDR3: TGTGCCAGCAGCTCGGACTCGCCTTCGGATGGCTACACCTTC. This sequence encodes CASSSDSPSDGYTF.

The chain links TRBV28 to TRBJ2-5, with TRBD2 identical over 11 bases. The germline V gene encodes CDR1 MDHEN and CDR2 SYDVKM. V lost 2 bases and J lost 4; bases outside the gene matches: 3. This CDR3 is built from 15 residues. CDR3 protein: CASSLTSGSSETQYF. CDR3 DNA: TGTGCCAGCAGTTTAACTAGCGGGAGTTCAGAGACCCAGTACTTC.

This clone is categorized as medium-sized. V and J are TRBV6-5 and TRBJ2-2, with TRBD2 identical over 9 bases. This CDR3 contains 14 residues. Losses at the gene ends were 10 bases for V and 5 bases for J; bases not matched to a gene: 8. Germline V gene data show CDR1 as MNHEY and CDR2 as SVGAGI. The CDR3 nucleotides are TGTGCCACCAGACTAGCGGAGCATACCGGGGAGCTGTTTTTT. It codes for CATRLAEHTGELFF.